Each of the 9 T cell receptor beta chains below was sequenced from the same sample in a study of T cells in localized non-small cell lung cancer. The assay was immunoSEQ multiplex PCR, and TCRdb's table has in-frame clones only and misses some. This sample has 20,000 to 25,000 clones, with roughly 83% found just once. The material sequenced was peripheral blood, taken before any cancer treatment. These receptors were obtained from a man between 40 and 70 years old with stage I lung adenocarcinoma.

J is TRBJ1-2 and V is TRBV4-2; 8 bases line up with TRBD1. V was clipped by 1 base and J by 8 bases; unmatched bases: 9. Looked up from germline, CDR1 is LGHNA and CDR2 is YNFKEQ. CDR3 length: 15 amino acids. The CDR3 region has the DNA TGTGCCAGCAGCCAAGGAGGACAGGGAGGTGGCGGCTACACCTTC. Protein product: CASSQGGQGGGGYTF.

The rearrangement joins TRBV12-5 to TRBJ2-3, with 9 bases that match TRBD1. With 6 bases clipped from V and 5 bases from J, the junction kept 6 bases outside the gene matches. CDR3 size: 14 residues. The germline CDR1 and CDR2 sequences are LGHNT and FRNRAP. CDR3 protein: CASGGQGFRDTQYF. The CDR3 DNA follows: TGTGCTAGTGGCGGACAGGGGTTCAGAGATACGCAGTATTTT.

V and J are TRBV15 and TRBJ2-3, with 7 bases fitting TRBD1. Germline CDR1 LNHNV, CDR2 YYDKDF (reference sequence). V was pared by 5 bases and J by 4 bases, with 9 bases of the junction left unmatched. This CDR3 contains 15 residues. Here the CDR3 reads CATSENRQGADTQYF. CDR3 sequence (DNA): TGTGCCACCAGCGAAAACAGACAGGGCGCAGATACGCAGTATTTT.

In regard to this clone: This sample includes further DNA sequences coding for the same CDR3. V is TRBV4-1 and J is TRBJ2-5, with D tentatively TRBD1 (5 bases). The CDR3 covers 17 residues. Looked up from germline, CDR1 is MGHRA and CDR2 is YSYEKL. Trimming removed 2 bases from V and 2 bases from J, with 18 bases in between. The CDR3 protein is CASSQRGGVEMQETQYF. CDR3 in DNA: TGCGCCAGCAGCCAAAGGGGTGGCGTAGAGATGCAAGAGACCCAGTACTTC.

This clone was recorded only once. The J gene is TRBJ2-3, the V gene TRBV5-1; D is unclear. CDR3 length equals 14 residues. Germline CDR1 and CDR2: SGHRS and YFSETQ. Trimming cost V 7 bases and J 0 bases, with 12 bases left between them. Here the CDR3 reads CASGNSGSTDTQYF. For the CDR3, the DNA is TGCGCCAGCGGGAATTCCGGGAGCACAGATACGCAGTATTTT.

The V and J genes are TRBV6-1 and TRBJ2-2; a possible D gene is TRBD2 (5 bases). The V and J ends lost 7 bases and 7 bases respectively, with 13 bases between them. The CDR3 consists of 13 residues. Looked up from germline, CDR1 is MNHNS and CDR2 is SASEGT. DNA for the CDR3: TGTGCCAGCACCCTAGGAGGTAGCGGGGAGCTGTTTTTT. As protein: CASTLGGSGELFF.

The genes are TRBV5-1 and TRBJ2-1; D gene uncertain. Trimming removed 2 bases at V and 0 bases at J, with 12 bases between. Per the germline V gene, CDR1 is SGHRS and CDR2 is YFSETQ. The CDR3 runs to 16 residues. The CDR3 sequence is CASSFWQPLSYNEQFF. As DNA, the CDR3 is TGCGCCAGCAGCTTTTGGCAACCGCTCTCCTACAATGAGCAGTTCTTC.

The chain has TRBV7-9 and TRBJ2-1; 9 bases are a match to TRBD2. The CDR3 runs to 15 residues. From germline, CDR1 is SEHNR and CDR2 FQNEAQ (reference sequence). The V and J ends lost 5 bases and 4 bases, in that order; junction bases with no gene match: 6. CDR3 nucleotides: TGTGCCAGCAGCCCGGGACTAGCCGGGTACAATGAGCAGTTCTTC. It specifies CASSPGLAGYNEQFF.

The chain combines TRBV30 with TRBJ1-6; D perhaps matches TRBD1 (5 bases). The CDR3 is 14 amino acids. Germline V gives CDR1 GTSNPN, CDR2 SVGIG (reference sequence). V was shortened by 4 bases and J by 5 bases, with 12 bases between the two germline ends. CDR3 nucleotides: TGTGCCTGGACAGGGAGTCGGGATAATTCACCCCTCCACTTT. Translation gives CAWTGSRDNSPLHF.